This entry concerns a single T cell receptor beta chain. Its antigen is undetermined. Trimming removed 4 bases from V and 6 bases from J, with 13 bases in between. This CDR3 is built from 13 residues. Germline V CDR1 and CDR2: MGHDK, SYGVNS. TCR beta was sequenced from blood CD8+ and CD4+ T cells. The study used treatment-naive patients who had stable or active relapsing-remitting disease as multiple sclerosis controls. This sample stems from a study of CD8 T cells in Susac syndrome. Overall study findings and caveats: Regarding the TCR sequencing and HLA analysis, the study admitted that a relatively small number of individuals were involved.

Reverse transcription of roughly 0.5 to 1 ug RNA used random hexamers. An immunoSEQ multiplex PCR amplified TCR beta CDR3 over 54 Vbeta and 13 Jbeta. MiXCR, applied by TCRdb to the immunoSEQ multiplex PCR reads, yields one record per CDR3 protein. The repertoire consists of some 120,000 distinct CDR3 sequences, with around 94% occurring once and the leading ten covering 0.095% to 0.15%. The source of this sequence is a human donor with multiple sclerosis. Specimen: CD4+ T cells from PBMCs. The rearrangement links TRBV25-1 to TRBJ2-7; TRBD1 might be the D (6 bases). For the CDR3, the DNA is TGTGCCAGCAGTGGACAGGTTACCGGCGAGCAGTACTTC. This codes for CASSGQVTGEQYF.